This T cell receptor beta chain was observed in a study of T cells in Graves' hyperthyroidism and ophthalmopathy. RNA transcripts served as the template for amplifying TCR beta CDR3 regions. An initial round of RT-PCR targeting the TCR CDR3 relied on the HTBI primer set. One entry per CDR3 protein, called by TCRdb with MiXCR from the multiplex PCR reads. The top ten hold under 3.5% of the sample, which has about 600,000 distinct CDR3 sequences, approximately 15% seen once. The sequence came from a woman aged 40 to 50 with Graves' ophthalmopathy. Sequenced material: blood.

CDR3 DNA sequence: TGTGCCAGCAGCCCCGGGACCTCCCACACCGGGGAGCTGTTTTTT. Its translation: CASSPGTSHTGELFF. V is TRBV3-1 and J is TRBJ2-2; TRBD1 or TRBD2 may be the D gene (5 bases each). The germline gives CDR1 LGHDT, CDR2 YNNKEL (reference sequence). V dropped 4 bases and J dropped 3 bases, with 12 bases sitting between them. The CDR3 sequence is 15 residues long. Full variable domain (outside the CDR3, taken from reference TRBV3-1 and TRBJ2-2): DTAVSQTPKYLVTQMGNDKSIKCEQNLGHDTMYWYKQDSKKFLKIMFSYNNKELIINETVPNRFSPKSPDKAHLNLHINSLELGDSAVYFCASSPGTSHTGELFFGEGSRLTVL.